The 16 T cell receptor beta chains listed next were all sequenced from one sample in a study of OX40 agonist ivuxolimab in advanced cancers. The table came from immunoSEQ multiplex PCR; TCRdb's copy has only in-frame clones and leaves some out. This sample has 73,000 or so clones; 75% to 85% occur once, and the top ten carry about 0.6%. Sequenced here: CD4+ or CD8+ T cells sorted from blood, sampled in a trial of the OX40 agonist ivuxolimab. The receptors shown here come from an adult with an advanced solid tumor such as melanoma, head and neck, liver or kidney cancer.

The V call is TRBV10-3, the J call TRBJ1-1, with D perhaps TRBD1 (5 bases). The CDR3 has 15 amino acids. The V and J ends lost 1 base and 0 bases respectively, with 9 bases between them. Germline V lookup: CDR1 ENHRY, CDR2 SYGVKD. The CDR3 bases are TGTGCCATCAGTGAGTTGGGACCGATGAACACTGAAGCTTTCTTT. It encodes CAISELGPMNTEAFF.

This clone has only a few counts. The chain joins TRBV6-5 to TRBJ2-7; 7 bases agree with TRBD2. This CDR3 is built from 13 residues. The V gene end was trimmed by 2 bases and the J gene end by 5 bases; junction bases not matched to a gene: 3. CDR1 MNHEY and CDR2 SVGAGI come from the germline V gene. CDR3 amino acids: CASSYRGGDEQYF. The CDR3 DNA is TGTGCCAGCAGTTACAGGGGAGGGGACGAGCAGTACTTC.

This sequence joins TRBV18 and TRBJ1-3; D remains unclear. The germline gives CDR1 KGHSH, CDR2 LQKENI. This CDR3 has 16 residues. Trimming removed 2 bases at V and 0 bases at J, with 11 bases between. This CDR3 reads CASSPYDSSSGNTIYF. The CDR3 DNA sequence: TGTGCCAGCTCACCATATGACTCGAGCTCTGGAAACACCATATATTTT.

The rearrangement joins TRBV19 to TRBJ1-4; no clear D gene. The CDR3 is 14 residues long. The V end lost 1 base, the J end lost 8 bases, and 11 bases lay between the germline ends. Germline loops: CDR1 LNHDA, CDR2 SQIVND (reference sequence). CDR3 sequence (DNA): TGTGCCAGTAGTATAGCCACGAGTGGGGAAAAACTGTTTTTT. Translation: CASSIATSGEKLFF.

The CDR3 sequence is CASSLFSSGGARNTGELFF. CDR3 nucleotide sequence: TGCGCCAGCAGCTTGTTCTCTAGCGGGGGGGCCCGGAACACCGGGGAGCTGTTTTTT. The chain joins TRBV5-1 to TRBJ2-2; 12 nucleotides align to TRBD2. V was clipped by 1 base and J by 1 base; unmatched bases: 8. The CDR3 runs to 19 residues. Germline V lookup: CDR1 SGHRS, CDR2 YFSETQ.

This chain joins TRBV19 and TRBJ2-5; D remains ambiguous. Germline lookup yields CDR1 LNHDA and CDR2 SQIVND (reference sequence). The CDR3 spans 14 residues. Trimming shortened V by 3 bases and J by 7 bases, and 15 bases separated the two germline ends. This CDR3 is CASSIPAPPGTQYF. CDR3 DNA: TGTGCCAGTAGTATTCCGGCCCCCCCAGGGACCCAGTACTTC.

This clone was counted a few times. The identical CDR3 is also encoded by other nucleotide sequences in the sample. The chain carries TRBV19 and TRBJ2-1, with a tentative D call TRBD2 (5 bases). The CDR3 spans 16 residues. CDR1 and CDR2 from the germline V gene are LNHDA and SQIVND (reference sequence). V dropped 0 bases and J dropped 0 bases, with 9 bases sitting between them. In DNA, the CDR3 is TGTGCCAGTAGTATAGATAGGAGCGGCTCCTACAATGAGCAGTTCTTC. Translating gives CASSIDRSGSYNEQFF.

This clone was seen more than once but under ten times. V gene TRBV7-9 combines with J gene TRBJ2-7; D might be TRBD1 (6 bases). Germline V gene sequence: CDR1 SEHNR, CDR2 FQNEAQ (reference sequence). The CDR3 loop spans 13 amino acids. The V end lost 0 bases, the J end lost 5 bases, and 8 bases lay between the germline ends. CDR3: CASSLAGGNEQYF. The CDR3 DNA reads TGTGCCAGCAGCTTAGCAGGGGGAAACGAGCAGTACTTC.

The gene calls are TRBV6-1 and TRBJ1-5; D possibly corresponds to TRBD1 (5 bases). Per germline, CDR1 MNHNS and CDR2 SASEGT. The CDR3 length is 12 residues. V was clipped by 6 bases and J by 5 bases, with 8 bases between them. In nucleotides, the CDR3 is TGTGCCAGCAGCTTGGGGGATCAGCCCCAGCATTTT. This sequence encodes CASSLGDQPQHF.

This chain links TRBV5-1 with TRBJ2-7; TRBD2 matches 14 bases. Germline CDR1 and CDR2: SGHRS and YFSETQ. V shed 3 bases, J shed 4 bases, and the junction held 6 bases outside the gene matches. This CDR3 has 16 residues. The CDR3 loop reads CASSSGLAGGVYEQYF. The DNA of the CDR3 is TGCGCCAGCAGCTCAGGACTAGCGGGGGGCGTTTACGAGCAGTACTTC. The variable domain in full, completed from reference TRBV5-1 and TRBJ2-7, reads KAGVTQTPRYLIKTRGQQVTLSCSPISGHRSVSWYQQTPGQGLQFLFEYFSETQRNKGNFPGRFSGRQFSNSRSEMNVSTLELGDSALYLCASSSGLAGGVYEQYFGPGTRLTVT.

This clone came up a few times. The rearrangement joins TRBV6-5 to TRBJ2-5; tentative D call: TRBD2 (7 bases). CDR3 length: 15 residues. Per germline, CDR1 MNHEY and CDR2 SVGAGI. The germline V and J ends were trimmed by 5 bases and 4 bases, with 17 bases remaining between them. DNA of the CDR3: TGTGCCAGCAGTACCCCCCCGGGGGGCGGAGAGACCCAGTACTTC. Translation: CASSTPPGGGETQYF.

The chain joins TRBV6-5 to TRBJ2-3; 10 nucleotides line up with TRBD2. Germline CDR1 and CDR2: MNHEY and SVGAGI. The V gene end was trimmed by 5 bases and the J gene end by 0 bases; junction bases not matched to a gene: 2. CDR3 length equals 15 residues. The CDR3 bases are TGTGCCAGCAGTCTACTAGCGGGGAGCACAGATACGCAGTATTTT. Its translation: CASSLLAGSTDTQYF.

V and J are TRBV5-1 and TRBJ2-2, with 10 nucleotides matching TRBD1. The CDR3 contains 16 residues. V dropped 4 bases and J dropped 7; count of bases not matched to a gene: 10. Germline loops: CDR1 SGHRS, CDR2 YFSETQ. This CDR3 is CASSPLGTGEVGELFF. The CDR3 DNA reads as TGCGCCAGCAGCCCCCTGGGGACAGGGGAGGTCGGGGAGCTGTTTTTT.

This clone was seen just once. This rearrangement joins TRBV7-8 to TRBJ2-3; D unresolved. V gave up 5 bases and J gave up 6 bases, with 15 bases separating them. Looked up from germline, CDR1 is SGHVS and CDR2 is FQNEAQ. The CDR3 covers 14 residues. The CDR3 DNA sequence: TGTGCCAGCAGCGCTCAAACAGTGGCCGATACGCAGTATTTT. This encodes CASSAQTVADTQYF.

The rearrangement links TRBV30 to TRBJ1-5; D gene ambiguous. Trimming took off 3 bases at V and 2 bases at J, with 11 bases between the two ends. The CDR3 covers 14 residues. Germline assignment: CDR1 GTSNPN and CDR2 SVGIG (reference sequence). CDR3 region: CAWSRTSGNQPQHF. The DNA of the CDR3 is TGTGCCTGGAGCCGGACGTCTGGCAATCAGCCCCAGCATTTT.

V gene TRBV9 combines with J gene TRBJ2-5, with TRBD2 matching 12 bases. Looked up from germline, CDR1 is SGDLS and CDR2 is YYNGEE. After removal of 4 bases from V and 0 bases from J, the junction contained 7 bases not matched to a gene. The CDR3 sequence is 17 residues long. CDR3 loop: CASSPMTSGGYQETQYF. In DNA form, the CDR3 reads TGTGCCAGCAGCCCCATGACTAGCGGGGGATACCAAGAGACCCAGTACTTC.